These 6 T cell receptor beta chains were sequenced from one sample in a study of T-cell reconstitution after alpha-beta-depleted transplantation in children. Preparation of the TCRbeta library used unique molecular identifiers. From the PCR reads, TCRdb called clonotypes with MiXCR, one entry per CDR3 protein. Of around 240,000 distinct CDR3 sequences listed, under 9.5% were seen once; the top ten hold almost 6.5%. The source material was PBMCs, mostly from graft donor cells, sampled 180 days after TCRalphabeta/CD19-depleted stem cell transplant. The receptors originated from a male patient under 18 who had a stem cell transplant for acute lymphoblastic leukemia, so the T cells may come from the graft donor.

The chain carries TRBV11-2 and TRBJ2-1, with TRBD2 matching 8 bases. The germline CDR1 and CDR2 sequences are SGHAT and FQNNGV. The CDR3 contains 14 residues. V was pared by 1 base and J by 8 bases, with 4 bases of the junction left unmatched. CDR3 nucleotide sequence: TGTGCCAGCAGCTTAGTCGGGGGGGGGGATGAGCAGTTCTTC. Translated, it gives CASSLVGGGDEQFF.

In this sample, this clonotype turned up a few times. The V and J genes are TRBV19 and TRBJ2-6, with D uncertain. V shed 0 bases and J shed 2 bases, with 5 bases lying between them. Germline V gene sequence: CDR1 LNHDA, CDR2 SQIVND (reference sequence). The CDR3 sequence is 15 residues long. The CDR3 sequence: CASSIEGTGANVLTF. The CDR3 DNA is TGTGCCAGTAGTATAGAGGGAACTGGGGCCAACGTCCTGACTTTC. Full variable domain (missing parts from reference TRBV19 and TRBJ2-6): DGGITQSPKYLFRKEGQNVTLSCEQNLNHDAMYWYRQDPGQGLRLIYYSQIVNDFQKGDIAEGYSVSREKKESFPLTVTSAQKNPTAFYLCASSIEGTGANVLTFGAGSRLTVL.

The sample holds many counts of this clonotype. The gene calls are TRBV6-5 and TRBJ2-1, with unresolved D. This CDR3 is built from 14 residues. Trimming shortened V by 2 bases and J by 8 bases, and 13 bases separated the two germline ends. The germline gives CDR1 MNHEY, CDR2 SVGAGI. CDR3 residues: CASSYKDEDDEQFF. In DNA, the CDR3 is TGTGCCAGCAGTTACAAGGACGAGGACGATGAGCAGTTCTTC.

This clonotype was detected ten times or more. The rearrangement uses TRBV20-1 and TRBJ2-6, with TRBD2 matching over 9 bases. The CDR3 spans 18 residues. Germline values: CDR1 DFQATT, CDR2 SNEGSKA (reference sequence). The junction had 8 bases not matched to a gene; V was cut back by 2 bases and J by 0 bases. CDR3 nucleotides: TGCAGTGCTAGACTCCGACTAGCGGTCTACTCTGGGGCCAACGTCCTGACTTTC. Translation: CSARLRLAVYSGANVLTF.

This clonotype was counted at least ten times. The rearrangement joins TRBV9 to TRBJ2-7; 9 nucleotides align to TRBD1. Germline V CDR1 and CDR2: SGDLS, YYNGEE. V lost 3 bases to trimming and J lost 1 base; unmatched junction nucleotides: 5. The CDR3 is 15 residues long. CDR3 amino acids: CASSEGTGSSYEQYF. The CDR3 bases are TGTGCCAGCAGCGAGGGGACAGGGAGTTCCTACGAGCAGTACTTC.

This clonotype has at least ten counts. This chain joins TRBV9 and TRBJ1-3, with unresolved D. This CDR3 contains 14 residues. The germline V gene has CDR1 SGDLS and CDR2 YYNGEE. The V gene lost 3 bases and the J gene lost 4 bases, with 11 bases spanning the gap. For the CDR3, the DNA is TGTGCCAGCAGCGGCGTTGGTGCAGGAAACACCATATATTTT. As protein: CASSGVGAGNTIYF.